This TCR beta chain was obtained from a study of T cell changes during pregnancy in multiple sclerosis (dated by TCRdb to 2018 to 2020). Background on the whole study: Changes in the T cell repertoire over the course of pregnancy were examined in this study in women with multiple sclerosis.

Points on this clone: Its antigen remains unidentified. Per-base quality was not reported, and no clone a single base away is much larger than it.

Spanning cysteine to phenylalanine, the CDR3 consists of 13 amino acids. The CDR3 DNA has 39 bases and is translated from base 1. Reading the germline V gene gives CDR1 SGHRS and CDR2 YFSETQ. The germline ends are 12 bases apart after V is trimmed by 6 bases and J by 3 bases. Libraries were built with the immunoSEQ multiplex PCR assay. The table comes from immuneACCESS by way of TCRdb, which keeps in-frame sequences with V and J called. Part of the clones is missing from these tables; in studies checked, under half for an unresolved V gene and the rest for unknown reasons. The sample table records roughly 69,000 clones; roughly 91% of these occur just once. The ten biggest clones cover 1.4% of the sample.

In this chain, TRBV5-1 is recombined with TRBJ1-1; no D gene is confidently identified. The receptor was isolated from a female donor with multiple sclerosis, enrolled in a pregnancy study. Sequencing used peripheral blood, obtained in the third trimester of pregnancy. The nucleotide sequence is given as TGCGCCAGCACCCCCTCCTCCTACACTGAAGCTTTCTTT. It translates to CASTPSSYTEAFF.